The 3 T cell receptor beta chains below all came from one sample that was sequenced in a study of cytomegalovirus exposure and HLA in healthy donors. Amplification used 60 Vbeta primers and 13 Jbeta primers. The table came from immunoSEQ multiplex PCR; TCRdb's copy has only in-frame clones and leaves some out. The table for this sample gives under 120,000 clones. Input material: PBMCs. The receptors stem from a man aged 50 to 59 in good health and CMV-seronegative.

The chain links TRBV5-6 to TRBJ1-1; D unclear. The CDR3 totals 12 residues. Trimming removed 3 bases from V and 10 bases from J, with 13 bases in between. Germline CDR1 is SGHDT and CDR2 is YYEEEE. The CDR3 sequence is CASSSVGGAAFF. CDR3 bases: TGTGCCAGCAGCTCCGTCGGAGGTGCAGCTTTCTTT. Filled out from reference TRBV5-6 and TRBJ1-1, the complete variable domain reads DAGVTQSPTHLIKTRGQQVTLRCSPKSGHDTVSWYQQALGQGPQFIFQYYEEEERQRGNFPDRFSGHQFPNYSSELNVNALLLGDSALYLCASSSVGGAAFFGQGTRLTVV.

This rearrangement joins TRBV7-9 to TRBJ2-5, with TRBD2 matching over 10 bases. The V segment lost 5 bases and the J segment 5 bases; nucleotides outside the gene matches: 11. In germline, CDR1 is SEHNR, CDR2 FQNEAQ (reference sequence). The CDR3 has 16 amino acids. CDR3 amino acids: CASSLPSGRAGETQYF. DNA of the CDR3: TGTGCCAGCAGCCTCCCAAGCGGGAGGGCCGGTGAGACCCAGTACTTC.

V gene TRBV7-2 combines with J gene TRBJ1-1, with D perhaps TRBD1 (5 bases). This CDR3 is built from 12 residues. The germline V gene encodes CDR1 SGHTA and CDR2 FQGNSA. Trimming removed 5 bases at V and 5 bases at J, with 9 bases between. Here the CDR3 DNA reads TGTGCCAGCAGCGCGCGGGGGACTGAAGCTTTCTTT. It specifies CASSARGTEAFF.